Listed below are T cell receptor beta chains from one sample, sequenced in a study of identical twins. TCRdb processed the 5' RACE reads anew with MiXCR; each CDR3 protein has one entry. The sample contains 450,000 to 650,000 distinct CDR3 sequences, roughly 9.9% of which appear only once. The same sample was also used in a study of yellow fever vaccine responses in identical twins.

The sample taken for sequencing was PBMCs. Source of these receptors: a young woman in good health. CDR3s include the opening cysteine and the closing phenylalanine or tryptophan. A D gene is named only where the DNA matches it firmly. Size is stated for part of the rows, as once, few or many counts, or as a class when the clone is expanded.

TRBJ2-5 - TRBV7-2 - CASSLAPGIQETQYF TGTGCCAGCAGCTTAGCGCCAGGCATCCAAGAGACCCAGTACTTC
TRBJ2-6 - TRBV5-1 - CASSRPASGANVLTF TGCGCCAGCAGCCGTCCTGCCTCTGGGGCCAACGTCCTGACTTTC
TRBJ2-1 - TRBV6-5 TRBD2 CASSYGRTSGRSSYNEQFF TGTGCCAGCAGTTACGGAAGGACTAGCGGGAGAAGCTCCTACAATGAGCAGTTCTTC
TRBJ2-1 - TRBV20-1 TRBD2 CSARERLAGGPNNEQFF TGCAGTGCTAGAGAGAGATTAGCGGGGGGGCCGAACAATGAGCAGTTCTTC
TRBJ2-7 few TRBV20-1 - CSARVVVGYEQYF TGCAGTGCCAGAGTAGTGGTGGGCTACGAGCAGTACTTC
TRBJ2-4 once TRBV6-4 - CASSSDGGGIQYF TGTGCCAGCAGCTCGGACGGTGGCGGCATTCAGTACTTC
TRBJ1-1 - TRBV6-1 TRBD1 CASSEAGTVTEAFF TGTGCCAGCAGTGAAGCGGGGACAGTCACTGAAGCTTTCTTT
TRBJ2-3 few TRBV20-1 - CSASGVPLSTDTQYF TGCAGTGCTAGCGGGGTTCCCTTAAGCACAGATACGCAGTATTTT
TRBJ2-7 many TRBV5-1 - CASSMYGDEQYF TGCGCCAGCAGCATGTACGGGGACGAGCAGTACTTC
TRBJ2-1 few TRBV27 - CASSPQTILYNEQFF TGTGCCAGCAGTCCTCAAACCATACTTTACAATGAGCAGTTCTTC
TRBJ2-5 - TRBV14 - CASSHQLGRVQETQYF TGTGCCAGCAGCCACCAGTTAGGAAGAGTCCAAGAGACCCAGTACTTC
TRBJ2-7 many TRBV29-1 - CSVETRGPYEQYF TGCAGCGTAGAAACCCGGGGGCCCTACGAGCAGTACTTC
TRBJ2-1 few TRBV11-3 - CASSDPLAGNINEQFF TGTGCCAGCAGCGACCCGTTGGCAGGTAATATCAATGAGCAGTTCTTC
TRBJ2-7 few TRBV20-1 - CSANPNSSSYEQYF TGCAGTGCTAACCCCAATAGTTCCTCCTACGAGCAGTACTTC
TRBJ2-1 - TRBV5-6 TRBD1 CASSAGTVSKQFF TGTGCCAGCAGCGCCGGGACAGTATCAAAGCAGTTCTTC